This TCR beta chain was identified during a study of brain T cells in children with intractable seizures. Points from the study as a whole: Pre- and post-surgery blood differed in depth, so pre-surgery absences may be undersampling. Patients' HCMV serostatus was unknown; virus specificity rests on CDR3 similarity alone.

The CDR3 totals 16 residues. V was pared by 10 bases and J by 0 bases, with 14 bases of the junction left unmatched. Germline CDR1 is LNHDA and CDR2 is SQIVND (reference sequence). Time point denoted: blood from clinic visit 5 months post-surgery; TSC patient then seizure free. Sequencing was limited to surgery cases with top T cell transcript signatures in brain tissue. At least one anti-epileptic drug was given before surgery. Concerning this clone: Its antigen is unknown.

Clones were read by immunoSEQ multiplex PCR, and TCRdb kept only the in-frame ones, dropping some. Here the sample spans about 340,000 clones, roughly 92% being singletons. This TCR derives from a boy under three years old with tuberous sclerosis and intractable seizures. J is TRBJ1-2 and V is TRBV19; TRBD1 matches at 7 bases. The specimen was peripheral blood, collected more than 4 months after surgery. As DNA, the CDR3 is TGTGCCACGAGTTGGACAGGAATGCCTTCTAACTATGGCTACACCTTC. Translated, it gives CATSWTGMPSNYGYTF.